This T cell receptor beta chain originates from a study of beta chain features in type 1 diabetes. In the study overall: In all, roughly 98,000,000 sorted cells from all samples were analyzed.

All of the isolated RNA was reverse transcribed, so expressed TCRB transcripts were sequenced. The protocol was immunoSEQ multiplex PCR, while the TCRdb copy is restricted to in-frame clones and leaves out a portion. Of over 150,000 clones listed, 13% are singletons. CDR1 is GTSNPN, CDR2 SVGIG, per germline (reference sequence). CDR3 length equals 15 residues. J gave up 0 bases and V 4 bases, and 5 bases lay outside the gene matches. The chain joins TRBV30 to TRBJ2-1; 8 bases line up with TRBD1. Sequenced input: central memory CD4+ T cells from blood. The receptor comes from a woman aged 18-29 years in good health. The CDR3 is CAWTFTGGSYNEQFF. CDR3 in DNA: TGTGCCTGGACCTTCACAGGGGGCTCCTACAATGAGCAGTTCTTC. Full variable domain (remainder filled in from reference TRBV30 and TRBJ2-1): SQTIHQWPATLVQPVGSPLSLECTVEGTSNPNLYWYRQAAGRGLQLLFYSVGIGQISSEVPQNLSASRPQDRQFILSSKKLLLSDSGFYLCAWTFTGGSYNEQFFGPGTRLTVL.